The clone carrying this T cell receptor (beta chain) showed up many times. The time point is: after trial treatment. As to treatment: LDRT plus nivolumab, ipilimumab, low-dose cyclophosphamide and aspirin (RACIN trial). Nivolumab, ipilimumab, aspirin, low-dose cyclophosphamide and low-dose radiotherapy were all administered to the donors. The data were obtained in a study of low-dose radiotherapy and immunotherapy resistance in tumors. TRAV- and TRBV-specific primers were used for first-strand cDNA, which covered alpha and beta chains. With a constant-region primer and a V-primer adapter, TCRs were subjected to around 18 PCR cycles of amplification. TCRdb reprocessed the reads via MiXCR and lists one record per CDR3 protein. The data show tens of thousands of distinct CDR3 sequences, roughly 20% seen once. Sequencing was performed on PBMCs, taken after low-dose radiotherapy plus immunotherapy. This receptor was identified in a female donor with ovarian cancer.

The CDR3 is CASSLIGIAMETQYF. As DNA, the CDR3 is TGCGCCAGCAGCTTGATCGGGATAGCCATGGAGACCCAGTACTTC. J is TRBJ2-5 and V is TRBV5-1, with D maybe TRBD2 (5 bases). Germline values: CDR1 SGHRS, CDR2 YFSETQ. The V gene lost 1 base and the J gene lost 5 bases, with 15 bases spanning the gap. The CDR3 consists of 15 residues.